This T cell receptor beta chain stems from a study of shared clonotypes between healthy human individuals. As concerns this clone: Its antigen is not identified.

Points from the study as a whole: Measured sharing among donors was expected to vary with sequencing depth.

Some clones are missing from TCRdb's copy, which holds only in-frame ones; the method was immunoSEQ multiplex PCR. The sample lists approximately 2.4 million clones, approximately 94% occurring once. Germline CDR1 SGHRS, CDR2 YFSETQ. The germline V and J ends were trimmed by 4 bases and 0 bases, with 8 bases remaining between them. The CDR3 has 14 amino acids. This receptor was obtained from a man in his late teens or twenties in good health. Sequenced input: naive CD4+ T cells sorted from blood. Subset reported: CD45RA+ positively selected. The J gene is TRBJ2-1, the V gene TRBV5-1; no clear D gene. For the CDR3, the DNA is TGCGCCAGCAGCCAAGAACGCTCCTACAATGAGCAGTTCTTC. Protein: CASSQERSYNEQFF. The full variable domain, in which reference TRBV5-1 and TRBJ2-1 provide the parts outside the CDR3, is KAGVTQTPRYLIKTRGQQVTLSCSPISGHRSVSWYQQTPGQGLQFLFEYFSETQRNKGNFPGRFSGRQFSNSRSEMNVSTLELGDSALYLCASSQERSYNEQFFGPGTRLTVL.